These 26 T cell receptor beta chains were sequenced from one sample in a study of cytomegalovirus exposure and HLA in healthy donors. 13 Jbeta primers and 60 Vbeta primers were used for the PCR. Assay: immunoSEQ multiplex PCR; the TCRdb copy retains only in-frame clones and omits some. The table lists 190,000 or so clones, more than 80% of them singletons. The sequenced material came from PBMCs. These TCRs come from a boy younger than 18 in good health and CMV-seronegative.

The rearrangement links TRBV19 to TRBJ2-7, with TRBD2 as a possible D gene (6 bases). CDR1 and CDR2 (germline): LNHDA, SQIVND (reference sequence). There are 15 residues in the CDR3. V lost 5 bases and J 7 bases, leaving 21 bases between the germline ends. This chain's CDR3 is CASSRKVRDGGEQYF. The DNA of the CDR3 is TGTGCCAGTAGTCGTAAGGTGAGGGACGGAGGGGAGCAGTACTTC.

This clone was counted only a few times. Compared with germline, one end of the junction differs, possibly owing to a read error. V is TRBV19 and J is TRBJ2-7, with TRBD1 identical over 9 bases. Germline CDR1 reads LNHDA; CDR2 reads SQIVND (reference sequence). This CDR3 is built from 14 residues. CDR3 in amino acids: CASSIGQGINEQYF. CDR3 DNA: TGTGCGAGTAGTATTGGACAGGGGATCAACGAGCAGTACTTC.

DNA of the CDR3: TGCGCCAGCGTTGGAGGAACTGAAGCTTTCTTT. This encodes CASVGGTEAFF. The rearrangement joins TRBV10-1 to TRBJ1-1, with D unresolved. Germline CDR1 and CDR2: WNHNN and SYGVQD (reference sequence). Trimming cost V 8 bases and J 5 bases, with 9 bases left between them. The CDR3 length is 11 residues.

CDR3 in DNA: TGTGCCAGTAAGCAGGGGAGAGAGGGTACTGAAGCTTTCTTT. It specifies CASKQGREGTEAFF. The chain couples TRBV19 to TRBJ1-1, with D perhaps TRBD1 (6 bases). This CDR3 has 14 amino acids. Germline values: CDR1 LNHDA, CDR2 SQIVND (reference sequence). V lost 7 bases to trimming and J lost 5 bases, with 17 bases between them.

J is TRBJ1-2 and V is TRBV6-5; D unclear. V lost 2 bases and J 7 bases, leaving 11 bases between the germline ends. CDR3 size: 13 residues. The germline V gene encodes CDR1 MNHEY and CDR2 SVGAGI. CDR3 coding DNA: TGTGCCAGCAGTTACGACATTTCTTCTGGCTACACCTTC. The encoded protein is CASSYDISSGYTF.

CDR3 coding DNA: TGTGCCAGCAGCTTAGTATCAGGGCCCTACGAGCAGTACTTC. Residues: CASSLVSGPYEQYF. V usage is TRBV7-6 and J usage is TRBJ2-7; tentative D call: TRBD1 (5 bases). CDR3 length: 14 residues. The germline gives CDR1 SGHVS, CDR2 FNYEAQ. Trimming removed 1 base at V and 2 bases at J, with 9 bases between.

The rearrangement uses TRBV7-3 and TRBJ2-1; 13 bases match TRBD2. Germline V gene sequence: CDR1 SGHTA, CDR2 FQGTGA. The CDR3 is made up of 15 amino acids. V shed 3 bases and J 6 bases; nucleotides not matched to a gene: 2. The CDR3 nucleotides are TGTGCCAGCAGCTTTACTAGCGGGGGGGTCAATGAGCAGTTCTTC. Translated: CASSFTSGGVNEQFF.

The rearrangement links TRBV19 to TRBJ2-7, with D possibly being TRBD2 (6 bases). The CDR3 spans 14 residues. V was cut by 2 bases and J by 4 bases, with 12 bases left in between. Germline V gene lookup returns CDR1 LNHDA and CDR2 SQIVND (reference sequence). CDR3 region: CASSIRGIDYEQYF. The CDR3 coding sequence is TGTGCCAGTAGTATACGGGGGATTGATTACGAGCAGTACTTC. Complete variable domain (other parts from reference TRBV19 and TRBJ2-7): DGGITQSPKYLFRKEGQNVTLSCEQNLNHDAMYWYRQDPGQGLRLIYYSQIVNDFQKGDIAEGYSVSREKKESFPLTVTSAQKNPTAFYLCASSIRGIDYEQYFGPGTRLTVT.

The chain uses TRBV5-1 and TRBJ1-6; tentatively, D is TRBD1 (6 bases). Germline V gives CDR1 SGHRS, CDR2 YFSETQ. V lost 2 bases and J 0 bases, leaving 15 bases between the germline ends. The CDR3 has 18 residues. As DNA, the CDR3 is TGCGCCAGCAGCTTATGGGGGCACGGGGACTCCTATAATTCACCCCTCCACTTT. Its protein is CASSLWGHGDSYNSPLHF.

CDR3 nucleotides: TGTGCCAGCAGTGAAGCGGAAGGGACAGTCCTCTACGAGCAGTACTTC. Translation gives CASSEAEGTVLYEQYF. The V gene is TRBV6-1, the J gene TRBJ2-7; 7 bases line up with TRBD1. CDR3 length equals 16 residues. Germline CDR1 MNHNS, CDR2 SASEGT. Trimming at V came to 0 bases and at J to 3 bases, leaving 8 bases not matched to a gene.

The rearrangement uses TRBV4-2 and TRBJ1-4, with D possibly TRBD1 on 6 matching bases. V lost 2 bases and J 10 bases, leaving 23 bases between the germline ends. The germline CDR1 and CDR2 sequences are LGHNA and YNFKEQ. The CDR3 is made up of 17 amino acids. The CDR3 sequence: CASSQPTRTEDRGKLFF. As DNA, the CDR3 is TGTGCCAGCAGCCAACCCACAAGGACAGAAGATAGGGGAAAACTGTTTTTT.

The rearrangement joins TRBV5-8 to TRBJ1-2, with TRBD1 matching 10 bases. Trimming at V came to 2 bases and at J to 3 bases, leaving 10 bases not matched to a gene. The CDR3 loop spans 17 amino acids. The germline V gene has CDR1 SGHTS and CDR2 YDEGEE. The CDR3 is CASSLRTGGLPDYGYTF. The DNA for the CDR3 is TGTGCCAGCAGCTTACGGACAGGGGGTCTTCCCGACTATGGCTACACCTTC. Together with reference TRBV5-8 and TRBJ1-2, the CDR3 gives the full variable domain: EAGVTQSPTHLIKTRGQQATLRCSPISGHTSVYWYQQALGLGLQFLLWYDEGEERNRGNFPPRFSGRQFPNYSSELNVNALELEDSALYLCASSLRTGGLPDYGYTFGSGTRLTVV.

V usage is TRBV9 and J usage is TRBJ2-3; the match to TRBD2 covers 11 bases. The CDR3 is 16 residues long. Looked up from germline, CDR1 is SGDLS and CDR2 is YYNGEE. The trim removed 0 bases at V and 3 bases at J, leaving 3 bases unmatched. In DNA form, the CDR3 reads TGTGCCAGCAGCGTAGCGGCTAGCGGGAGGACAGATACGCAGTATTTT. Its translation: CASSVAASGRTDTQYF.

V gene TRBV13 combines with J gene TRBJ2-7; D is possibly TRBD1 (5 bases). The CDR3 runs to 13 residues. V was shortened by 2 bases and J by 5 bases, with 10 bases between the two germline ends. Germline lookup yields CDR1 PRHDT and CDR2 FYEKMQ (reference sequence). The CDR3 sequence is CASSLRARDEQYF. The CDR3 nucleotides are TGTGCCAGCAGCTTAAGGGCCAGGGACGAGCAGTACTTC.

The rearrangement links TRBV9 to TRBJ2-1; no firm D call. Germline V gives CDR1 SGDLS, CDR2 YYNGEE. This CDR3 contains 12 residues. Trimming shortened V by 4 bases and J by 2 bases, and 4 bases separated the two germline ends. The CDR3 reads CASSPTYNEQFF. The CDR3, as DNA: TGTGCCAGCAGCCCTACCTACAATGAGCAGTTCTTC.

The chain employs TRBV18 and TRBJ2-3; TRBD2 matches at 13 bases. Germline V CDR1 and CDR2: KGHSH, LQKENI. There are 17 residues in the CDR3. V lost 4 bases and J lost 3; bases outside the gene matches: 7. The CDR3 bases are TGTGCCAGCTCACTCCGGACTAGCGGGAGTAGGACAGATACGCAGTATTTT. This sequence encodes CASSLRTSGSRTDTQYF.

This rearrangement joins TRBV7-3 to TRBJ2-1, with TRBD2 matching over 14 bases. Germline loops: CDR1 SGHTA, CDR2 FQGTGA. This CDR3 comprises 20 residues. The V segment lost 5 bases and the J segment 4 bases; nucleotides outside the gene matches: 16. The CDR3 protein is CASSVIPGPGLAGEYNEQFF. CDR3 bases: TGTGCCAGCAGCGTCATCCCTGGGCCGGGACTAGCGGGAGAGTACAATGAGCAGTTCTTC.

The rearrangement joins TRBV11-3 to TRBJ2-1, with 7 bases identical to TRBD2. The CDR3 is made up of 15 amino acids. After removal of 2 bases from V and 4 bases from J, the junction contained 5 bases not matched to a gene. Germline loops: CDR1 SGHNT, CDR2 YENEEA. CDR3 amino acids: CASSLKLAVYNEQFF. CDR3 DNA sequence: TGTGCCAGCAGCTTAAAGCTAGCGGTTTACAATGAGCAGTTCTTC.

Here the CDR3 DNA reads TGCGCCAGCAGCTCCCCTAGCGGGGGCCAGAACACCGGGGAGCTGTTTTTT. Translation: CASSSPSGGQNTGELFF. The rearrangement uses TRBV5-1 and TRBJ2-2; 10 positions match TRBD2. The CDR3 length is 17 residues. Germline V CDR1 and CDR2: SGHRS, YFSETQ. The J segment lost 1 base and the V segment lost 3 bases, leaving 6 bases of the junction unmatched.

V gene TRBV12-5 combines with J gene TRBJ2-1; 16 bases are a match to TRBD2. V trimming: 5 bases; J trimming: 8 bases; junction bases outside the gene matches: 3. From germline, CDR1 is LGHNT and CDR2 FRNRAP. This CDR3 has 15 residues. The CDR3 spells CASGPGLAGGDEQFF. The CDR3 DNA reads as TGTGCTAGTGGTCCGGGACTAGCGGGAGGGGATGAGCAGTTCTTC.

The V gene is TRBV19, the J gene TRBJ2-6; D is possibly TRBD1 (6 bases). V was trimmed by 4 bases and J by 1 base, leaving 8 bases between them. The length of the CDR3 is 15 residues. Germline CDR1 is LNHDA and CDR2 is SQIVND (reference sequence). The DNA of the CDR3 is TGTGCCAGTAGTACAACAGGGTCTGGGGCCAACGTCCTGACTTTC. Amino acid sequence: CASSTTGSGANVLTF.

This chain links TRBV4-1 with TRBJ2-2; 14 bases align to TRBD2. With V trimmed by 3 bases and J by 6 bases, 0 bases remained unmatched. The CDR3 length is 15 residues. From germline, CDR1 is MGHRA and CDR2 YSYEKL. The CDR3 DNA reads TGCGCCAGCAGCCAGGGACTAGCGGGAGCCGGGGAGCTGTTTTTT. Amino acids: CASSQGLAGAGELFF.

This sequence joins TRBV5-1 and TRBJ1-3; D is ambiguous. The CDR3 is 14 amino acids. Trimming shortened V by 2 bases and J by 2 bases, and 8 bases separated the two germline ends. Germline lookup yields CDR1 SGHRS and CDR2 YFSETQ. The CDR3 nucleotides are TGCGCCAGCAGCTTTACAGAGACTGGAAACACCATATATTTT. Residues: CASSFTETGNTIYF.

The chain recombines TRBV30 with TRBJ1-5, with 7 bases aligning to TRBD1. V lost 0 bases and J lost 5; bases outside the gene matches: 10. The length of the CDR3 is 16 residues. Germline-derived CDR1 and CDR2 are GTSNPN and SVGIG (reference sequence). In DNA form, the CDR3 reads TGTGCCTGGAGTGTGGATTGGGACAGCGTCGATCAGCCCCAGCATTTT. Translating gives CAWSVDWDSVDQPQHF.

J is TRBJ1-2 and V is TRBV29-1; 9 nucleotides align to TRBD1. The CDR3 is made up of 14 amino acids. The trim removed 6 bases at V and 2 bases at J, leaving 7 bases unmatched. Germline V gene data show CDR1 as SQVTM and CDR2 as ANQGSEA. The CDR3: CSVDQDRGNYGYTF. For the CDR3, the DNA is TGCAGCGTGGACCAGGACAGGGGAAACTATGGCTACACCTTC. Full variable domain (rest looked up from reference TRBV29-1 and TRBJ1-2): SAVISQKPSRDICQRGTSLTIQCQVDSQVTMMFWYRQQPGQSLTLIATANQGSEATYESGFVIDKFPISRPNLTFSTLTVSNMSPEDSSIYLCSVDQDRGNYGYTFGSGTRLTVV.

The chain's CDR3 is CASSSQLLSTDTQYF. The DNA of the CDR3 is TGTGCCAGCAGCTCACAACTACTTAGCACAGATACGCAGTATTTT. The chain has TRBV7-6 and TRBJ2-3; no reliable D call. The CDR3 is 15 residues long. V lost 4 bases and J 0 bases, leaving 11 bases between the germline ends. Looked up from germline, CDR1 is SGHVS and CDR2 is FNYEAQ.